Given below is one T cell receptor beta chain in context. The data stem from a study of T cell responses to AZD1222 COVID-19 vaccine. Germline loops: CDR1 WSHSY, CDR2 SAAADI. The V end was cut by 6 bases, the J end by 13 bases, with 19 bases between. The CDR3 consists of 13 residues. Using immunoSEQ multiplex PCR, the repertoire was profiled, and TCRdb retains in-frame clones only, with some absent. The top ten clones hold under 10% of a sample with roughly 110,000 clones, 92% of them seen once. The source was peripheral blood, collected 28 days after the second AZD1222 dose. This receptor was obtained from an adult who received the AZD1222 COVID-19 vaccine. The V call is TRBV10-2, the J call TRBJ1-5; weak D call: TRBD1 (6 bases). The CDR3 DNA follows: TGCGCCAGCAGCTCGATCACGGGACAATCTCAGCATTTT. Residues: CASSSITGQSQHF.